This TCR beta chain was identified in a study of T cell repertoires in cytomegalovirus infection. Study at large: It was recently identified HLA-C-restricted and well-studied HLA-B-restricted CMV epitopes that the study used. Overall study findings and caveats: Identification of carriers of CMV plus the relevant HLA was performed using cumulative public TCR beta family frequency. HLA-C-restricted CMV clonotypes gave the most frequent clonotype in two of eight donors.

TCRdb called the reads again in MiXCR, with one record for every CDR3 protein. The sample has 650,000 to 850,000 distinct CDR3 sequences; roughly 28% are singletons. Germline CDR1 is LGHNT and CDR2 is FRNRAP. With 3 bases clipped from V and 5 bases from J, the junction kept 3 bases outside the gene matches. The length of the CDR3 is 14 residues. This clonotype was recorded a few times. Its antigen is still unknown. The V and J genes are TRBV12-5 and TRBJ2-1; TRBD1 agrees at 8 bases. The material sequenced was cultured CD8+ T cells from PBMCs, taken from culture after CMV antigen stimulation. This sequence was found in a human donor in good health (CMV status not recorded). Some clones in this sample may be carry-over from other donors' samples. The CDR3, as DNA: TGTGCTAGTGGTTTTGGGACAGGCCACAATGAGCAGTTCTTC. Amino acid sequence: CASGFGTGHNEQFF.